Listed below are T cell receptor beta chains from one sample, sequenced in a study of PD-1 blockade in classical Hodgkin lymphoma. Produced via immunoSEQ multiplex PCR; TCRdb's table is partial and in-frame only. The sample records tens of thousands of clones, about three quarters being singletons. The source was peripheral blood mononuclear cells (PBMCs), collected at baseline. These receptors were collected from a human donor with classical Hodgkin lymphoma. CDR3s include the opening cysteine and the closing phenylalanine or tryptophan. Fields, in order: V gene, J gene, D gene, clone size, CDR3 protein, CDR3 DNA. D genes are given only for firm matches. Clone size is shown for a subset of rows, as once, few, many or a class of expanded clone.

V: TRBV28
J: TRBJ1-2
D: .
size: once
CDR3: CASRKGTYGYTF
DNA: TGTGCCAGCAGGAAGGGAACCTATGGCTACACCTTC

V: TRBV11-3
J: TRBJ1-4
D: .
size: .
CDR3: CASSLVGAPLATNEKLFF
DNA: TGTGCCAGCAGCTTAGTGGGGGCCCCCCTTGCAACTAATGAAAAACTGTTTTTT

V: TRBV29-1
J: TRBJ2-7
D: TRBD1
size: .
CDR3: CSFLRQGIAEQYF
DNA: TGCAGCTTTCTACGACAGGGTATCGCCGAGCAGTACTTC

V: TRBV9
J: TRBJ2-2
D: .
size: .
CDR3: CASSPPAQATGELFF
DNA: TGTGCCAGCAGCCCCCCAGCCCAGGCCACCGGGGAGCTGTTTTTT

V: TRBV7-9
J: TRBJ2-5
D: TRBD1
size: .
CDR3: CASRLPTGRGPETQYF
DNA: TGTGCCAGCAGACTCCCGACAGGGCGAGGTCCGGAGACCCAGTACTTC

V: TRBV7-9
J: TRBJ1-2
D: .
size: .
CDR3: CASSGDRRIYGYTF
DNA: TGTGCCAGCAGCGGTGACAGGCGAATCTATGGCTACACCTTC

V: TRBV2
J: TRBJ2-2
D: .
size: few
CDR3: CASSRTGGGELFF
DNA: TGTGCCAGCAGCAGGACGGGCGGGGGGGAGCTGTTTTTT

V: TRBV2
J: TRBJ2-7
D: TRBD2
size: .
CDR3: CASSSGGSSYEQYF
DNA: TGTGCCAGCAGTAGCGGGGGCAGCTCCTACGAGCAGTACTTC

V: TRBV11-2
J: TRBJ2-3
D: TRBD2
size: .
CDR3: CASSSRSGTGTDTQYF
DNA: TGTGCCAGCAGCTCACGTAGCGGGACGGGCACAGATACGCAGTATTTT

V: TRBV11-3
J: TRBJ2-2
D: TRBD2
size: .
CDR3: CASSLVSGGATVGELFF
DNA: TGTGCCAGCAGCTTAGTGAGCGGGGGGGCGACTGTTGGGGAGCTGTTTTTT

V: TRBV29-1
J: TRBJ1-1
D: .
size: .
CDR3: CSVYDTQYTEAFF
DNA: TGCAGCGTGTATGACACCCAATACACTGAAGCTTTCTTT

V: TRBV10-1
J: TRBJ1-5
D: .
size: medium-sized
CDR3: CASCILSNQPQHF
DNA: TGCGCCAGCTGCATACTTAGCAATCAGCCCCAGCATTTT

V: TRBV4-1
J: TRBJ2-7
D: .
size: once
CDR3: CASSQATGNEQYF
DNA: TGCGCCAGCAGCCAAGCAACAGGGAACGAGCAGTACTTC

V: TRBV28
J: TRBJ1-1
D: .
size: few
CDR3: CARVPEAFF
DNA: TGTGCCAGGGTCCCTGAAGCTTTCTTT

V: TRBV10-1
J: TRBJ2-2
D: .
size: few
CDR3: CASSESGRGSNTGELFF
DNA: TGCGCCAGCAGTGAGTCAGGAAGGGGATCGAACACCGGGGAGCTGTTTTTT

V: TRBV5-1
J: TRBJ1-1
D: .
size: .
CDR3: CASSLEVANTEAFF
DNA: TGCGCCAGCAGCTTGGAAGTGGCGAACACTGAAGCTTTCTTT

V: TRBV7-6
J: TRBJ2-3
D: TRBD2
size: .
CDR3: CASSLVVRGGQDTQYF
DNA: TGTGCCAGCAGCTTAGTTGTCCGGGGGGGCCAAGATACGCAGTATTTT

V: TRBV19
J: TRBJ2-1
D: .
size: .
CDR3: CASSNPPLGAQFF
DNA: TGTGCCAGTAGTAACCCCCCTTTGGGGGCCCAGTTCTTC

V: TRBV7-9
J: TRBJ1-2
D: .
size: .
CDR3: CASSLEPLTGPYGYTF
DNA: TGTGCCAGCAGCTTAGAGCCTCTCACAGGGCCCTATGGCTACACCTTC

V: TRBV6-5
J: TRBJ1-1
D: TRBD1
size: .
CDR3: CASRFRGRNTEAFF
DNA: TGTGCCAGCAGATTCAGGGGGCGGAACACTGAAGCTTTCTTT

V: TRBV29-1
J: TRBJ2-5
D: .
size: .
CDR3: CSGLASQETQYF
DNA: TGCAGCGGATTAGCGTCCCAAGAGACCCAGTACTTC

V: TRBV7-9
J: TRBJ2-1
D: TRBD2
size: .
CDR3: CASSLVASGGANEQFF
DNA: TGTGCCAGCAGCTTAGTTGCTAGCGGGGGGGCAAATGAGCAGTTCTTC

V: TRBV4-1
J: TRBJ2-1
D: TRBD2
size: .
CDR3: CASSLAGANEQFF
DNA: TGCGCCAGCAGCCTAGCGGGCGCGAATGAGCAGTTCTTC

V: TRBV6-1
J: TRBJ2-1
D: TRBD1
size: .
CDR3: CASSGGQGLYNEQFF
DNA: TGTGCCAGCAGTGGGGGACAGGGTCTCTACAATGAGCAGTTCTTC

V: TRBV10-1
J: TRBJ2-7
D: .
size: few
CDR3: CASRVARIFNEQYF
DNA: TGCGCCAGCAGGGTAGCAAGGATCTTCAACGAGCAGTACTTC

V: TRBV2
J: TRBJ1-2
D: .
size: .
CDR3: CASSGFTGGYTF
DNA: TGTGCCAGCAGCGGGTTTACTGGTGGCTACACCTTC

V: TRBV10-3
J: TRBJ2-1
D: .
size: .
CDR3: CAISELASRGEQFF
DNA: TGTGCCATCAGTGAGCTGGCGTCCAGGGGTGAGCAGTTCTTC

V: TRBV5-1
J: TRBJ1-1
D: .
size: .
CDR3: CASSHQQEGLNTEAFF
DNA: TGCGCCAGCAGCCATCAACAGGAAGGGTTGAACACTGAAGCTTTCTTT

V: TRBV9
J: TRBJ2-5
D: TRBD2
size: .
CDR3: CASSATGLTKETQYF
DNA: TGTGCCAGCAGCGCGACGGGACTAACGAAAGAGACCCAGTACTTC

V: TRBV23-1
J: TRBJ1-2
D: .
size: .
CDR3: CASSQSQGLGYGYTF
DNA: TGCGCCAGCAGTCAATCGCAGGGGCTGGGATATGGCTACACCTTC

V: TRBV7-9
J: TRBJ1-2
D: .
size: few
CDR3: CASSLGWGYTF
DNA: TGTGCCAGCAGCTTGGGTTGGGGCTACACCTTC

V: TRBV12-5
J: TRBJ2-7
D: .
size: .
CDR3: CASGSSVLRYEQYF
DNA: TGTGCTAGTGGTTCCTCGGTGCTGCGCTACGAGCAGTACTTC

V: TRBV5-1
J: TRBJ2-3
D: TRBD1
size: .
CDR3: CASSSSGQEADTQYF
DNA: TGCGCCAGCAGCTCGTCGGGACAGGAAGCAGATACGCAGTATTTT

V: TRBV25-1
J: TRBJ2-7
D: .
size: .
CDR3: CASSPPGSYEQYF
DNA: TGTGCCAGCAGTCCACCGGGTTCCTACGAGCAGTACTTC

V: TRBV5-1
J: TRBJ2-6
D: TRBD1
size: .
CDR3: CASSKGQGGSGANVLTF
DNA: TGCGCCAGCAGCAAGGGACAGGGTGGGTCTGGGGCCAACGTCCTGACTTTC

V: TRBV5-6
J: TRBJ2-7
D: TRBD1
size: .
CDR3: CASSPGPGQGLSSYEQYF
DNA: TGTGCCAGCAGCCCCGGTCCGGGACAGGGCCTGAGCTCCTACGAGCAGTACTTC

V: TRBV6-6
J: TRBJ2-7
D: .
size: .
CDR3: CASQDSLREQYF
DNA: TGTGCCAGCCAAGACAGCCTTAGGGAGCAGTACTTC

V: TRBV5-1
J: TRBJ2-7
D: .
size: few
CDR3: CASSLWENSYEQYF
DNA: TGCGCCAGCAGCTTATGGGAAAACTCCTACGAGCAGTACTTC

V: TRBV14
J: TRBJ2-2
D: TRBD2
size: .
CDR3: CASSLRGGPGELFF
DNA: TGTGCCAGCAGCCTACGGGGGGGGCCCGGGGAGCTGTTTTTT

V: TRBV15
J: TRBJ2-7
D: .
size: .
CDR3: CATSRDRGREQYF
DNA: TGTGCCACCAGCAGAGATCGAGGACGCGAGCAGTACTTC

V: TRBV5-1
J: TRBJ2-2
D: .
size: .
CDR3: CASSLGDSGELFF
DNA: TGCGCCAGCAGCTTGGGGGACTCCGGGGAGCTGTTTTTT

V: TRBV29-1
J: TRBJ2-1
D: .
size: .
CDR3: CSARSGATGGRNEQFF
DNA: TGCAGCGCGCGTTCGGGTGCGACCGGTGGGAGGAATGAGCAGTTCTTC

V: TRBV19
J: TRBJ2-7
D: TRBD1
size: .
CDR3: CASSIAWTGGDEQYF
DNA: TGTGCCAGTAGTATAGCCTGGACAGGAGGTGACGAGCAGTACTTC

V: TRBV11-2
J: TRBJ2-1
D: TRBD1
size: .
CDR3: CASSQDRGRYNEQFF
DNA: TGTGCCAGCAGCCAGGACAGGGGACGATACAATGAGCAGTTCTTC

V: TRBV4-2
J: TRBJ1-2
D: .
size: .
CDR3: CASSYGWGAYGYTF
DNA: TGTGCCAGCAGTTATGGGTGGGGAGCCTATGGCTACACCTTC

V: TRBV7-3
J: TRBJ2-2
D: TRBD1
size: .
CDR3: CASSLDRGRGELFF
DNA: TGTGCCAGCAGCTTGGACAGGGGACGCGGGGAGCTGTTTTTT

V: TRBV10-3
J: TRBJ1-5
D: TRBD1
size: few
CDR3: CAIREGGDQPQHF
DNA: TGTGCCATCAGGGAAGGGGGCGATCAGCCCCAGCATTTT

V: TRBV6-6
J: TRBJ2-1
D: TRBD2
size: .
CDR3: CASTKGLAGAEQFF
DNA: TGTGCCAGCACTAAAGGACTAGCGGGCGCCGAGCAGTTCTTC

V: TRBV7-3
J: TRBJ1-1
D: .
size: few
CDR3: CASSLYGSSTEAFF
DNA: TGTGCCAGCAGCTTATATGGCAGTTCCACTGAAGCTTTCTTT

V: TRBV9
J: TRBJ2-3
D: TRBD2
size: .
CDR3: CASSVLAAGSTDTQYF
DNA: TGTGCCAGCAGCGTTCTAGCGGCAGGGAGCACAGATACGCAGTATTTT

V: TRBV5-4
J: TRBJ1-1
D: TRBD1
size: .
CDR3: CASSSRNRGTEAFF
DNA: TGTGCCAGCAGCTCGAGAAACAGGGGTACTGAAGCTTTCTTT

V: TRBV15
J: TRBJ2-7
D: TRBD2
size: .
CDR3: CATSPRAGGVYEQYF
DNA: TGTGCCACCAGCCCTAGGGCGGGAGGGGTGTACGAGCAGTACTTC

V: TRBV5-6
J: TRBJ2-7
D: TRBD1
size: few
CDR3: CASSGRDRYEQYF
DNA: TGTGCCAGCAGCGGCCGGGACAGGTACGAGCAGTACTTC